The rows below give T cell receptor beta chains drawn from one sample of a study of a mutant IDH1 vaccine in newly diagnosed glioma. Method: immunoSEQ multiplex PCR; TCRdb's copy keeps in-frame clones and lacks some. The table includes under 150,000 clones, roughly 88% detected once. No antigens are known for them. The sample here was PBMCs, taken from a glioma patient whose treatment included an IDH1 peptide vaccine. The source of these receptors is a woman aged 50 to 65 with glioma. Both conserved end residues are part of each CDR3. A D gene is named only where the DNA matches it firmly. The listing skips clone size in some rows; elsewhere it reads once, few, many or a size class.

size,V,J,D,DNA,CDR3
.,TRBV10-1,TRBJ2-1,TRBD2,TGCGCCAGCAGTGAGCCCTTACTAGCGGGAGGGCCAAAGTTCTTC,CASSEPLLAGGPKFF
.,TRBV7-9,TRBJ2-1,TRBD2,TGTGCCAGCAGCTCCAGACTAGCGGGAGGAAATGAGCAGTTCTTC,CASSSRLAGGNEQFF
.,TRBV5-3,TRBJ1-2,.,TGTGCCAGCAGCCAGAGGGGGGACTATGGCTACGCCTTC,CASSQRGDYGYAF
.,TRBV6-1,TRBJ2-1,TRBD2,TGTGCCAGCAGTGCCCCGGGGCGAGCGGGAGGGTCTGAGCAGTTCTTC,CASSAPGRAGGSEQFF
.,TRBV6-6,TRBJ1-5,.,TGTGCCAGCAGTTACCTGAGCAATCAGCCCCAGCATTTT,CASSYLSNQPQHF
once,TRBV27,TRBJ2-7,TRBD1,TGTGCCAGCAGTTTAGGGACAGGGGCTTCCTACGAGCAGTACTTC,CASSLGTGASYEQYF
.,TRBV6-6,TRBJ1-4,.,TGTGCCAGCAGTTTCGGGCGTGGGTGGGAAAAACTGTTTTTT,CASSFGRGWEKLFF
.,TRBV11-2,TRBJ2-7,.,TGTGCCAGCAGCCGAAGGGTGGAGGGGGCCTTAGTGGACGAGCAGTACTTC,CASSRRVEGALVDEQYF
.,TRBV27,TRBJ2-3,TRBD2,TGTGCCAGCAGTTCCCGGGGGGGGAGGGCCAATACGCAGTATTTT,CASSSRGGRANTQYF
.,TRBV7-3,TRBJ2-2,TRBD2,TGTGCCAGCAGCTTGGCTAGCGGGTACACCGGGGAGCTGTTTTTT,CASSLASGYTGELFF
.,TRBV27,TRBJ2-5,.,TGTGCCAGCAGTTTAATGGGGTCCTCGAGGACCCAGTACTTC,CASSLMGSSRTQYF
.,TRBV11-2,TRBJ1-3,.,TGTGCCAGCAGCCGTGACACCCAAAAGGGAAACACCATATATTTT,CASSRDTQKGNTIYF
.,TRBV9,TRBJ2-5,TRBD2,TGTGCCAGCAGCGTAGCCGACCCGGGCGGGGGACAAGAGACCCAGTACTTC,CASSVADPGGGQETQYF
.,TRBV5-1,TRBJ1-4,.,TGCGCCAGCAGCTTGCGCAGGGATGAAAAACTGTTTTTT,CASSLRRDEKLFF
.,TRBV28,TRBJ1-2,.,TGTGCCAGCTGGTACCGGGTCTATGGCTACACCTTC,CASWYRVYGYTF
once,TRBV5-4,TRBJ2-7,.,TGTGCCAGCTCTAAATACCCTTCCTACGAGCAGTACTTC,CASSKYPSYEQYF
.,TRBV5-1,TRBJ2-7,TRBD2,TGCGCCAGCAGCCCGGACAGCGGGGGAGGCTACGAGCAGTACTTC,CASSPDSGGGYEQYF
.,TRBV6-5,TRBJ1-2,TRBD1,TGTGCCAGCAGCCGAACCGGACAGGGGGAAGATGGCTACACCTTC,CASSRTGQGEDGYTF
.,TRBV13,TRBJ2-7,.,TGTGCCAGCAGCTTAGGCCTAAGGGGTCTAGGCGAGCAGTACTTC,CASSLGLRGLGEQYF
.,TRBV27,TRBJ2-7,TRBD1,TGTGCCAGCAGTCCCCACCTGGGGGACAGGGTTAGGGGCTACGAGCAGTACTTC,CASSPHLGDRVRGYEQYF
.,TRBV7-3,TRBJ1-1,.,TGTGCCAGCAGGAGGGACGGCCCGAACACTGAAGCTTTCTTT,CASRRDGPNTEAFF
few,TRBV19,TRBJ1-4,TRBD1,TGTGCCAGTACGGGGGCAGGGGGAGTTGAAAAACTGTTTTTT,CASTGAGGVEKLFF
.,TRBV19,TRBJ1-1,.,TGTGCCAGTAGTATAAGGACGGCCCTGAACACTGAAGCTTTCTTT,CASSIRTALNTEAFF
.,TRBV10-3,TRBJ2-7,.,TGTGCCATCAGTGAGTCCACCCTCTACGAGCAGTACTTC,CAISESTLYEQYF
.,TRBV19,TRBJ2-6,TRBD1,TGTGCCAGTAGTCCAAAGACAGGGGGCACGGGGGCCAACGTCCTGACTTTC,CASSPKTGGTGANVLTF
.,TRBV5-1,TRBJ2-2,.,TGCGCCAGCGGAGACCAGGGGTCGGGTGCCGGGGAGCTGTTTTTT,CASGDQGSGAGELFF
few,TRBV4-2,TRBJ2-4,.,TGTGCCAGCAGCCCCTCTCGGGCCTCCTGGGCCAAAAACATTCAGTACTTC,CASSPSRASWAKNIQYF
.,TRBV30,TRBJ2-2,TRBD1,TGTGCCTGGACGGACAGGGGCACCGGGGAGCTGTTTTTT,CAWTDRGTGELFF
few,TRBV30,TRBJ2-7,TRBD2,TGTGCCTGGAGTAGCGGGAGCCACGAGCAGTACTTC,CAWSSGSHEQYF
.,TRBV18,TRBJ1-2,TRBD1,TGTGCCAGCTCACCATCGACAGGGCACAATTATGGCTACACCTTC,CASSPSTGHNYGYTF
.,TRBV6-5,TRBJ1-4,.,TGTGCCAGCAGTGTGGGACGAGATAATGAAAAACTGTTTTTT,CASSVGRDNEKLFF
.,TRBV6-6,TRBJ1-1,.,TGTGCCAGCAGTTACGGCCAAACTGAAGCTTTCTTT,CASSYGQTEAFF
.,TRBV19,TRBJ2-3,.,TGTGCCAGTAGCTACGCGGGGACAGAAAAAACGCAGTATTTT,CASSYAGTEKTQYF
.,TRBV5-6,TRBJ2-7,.,TGTGCCAGCACCGGGACTCTCGACTACGAGCAGTACTTC,CASTGTLDYEQYF
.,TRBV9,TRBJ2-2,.,TGTGCCAGCAGCGAAAACCGACACGCGAACACCGGGGAGCTGTTTTTT,CASSENRHANTGELFF
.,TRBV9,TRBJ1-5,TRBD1,TGTGCCAGCAGCGCGGGACAGGGTCGTCAGCCCCAGCATTTT,CASSAGQGRQPQHF